This T cell receptor beta chain was observed in a study of T cell responses to AZD1222 COVID-19 vaccine. Points from the study as a whole: There were repertoire samples only from the period after the peak T cell response.

As for this clone: Its target is unknown.

Trimming took 3 bases from V and 4 from J; bases not matched to a gene: 3. This CDR3 region has 13 residues. The assay was immunoSEQ multiplex PCR, and TCRdb's table has in-frame clones only and misses some. The sample shows under 200,000 clones, 90% of them seen only once. The clonotype was recovered from an adult in good health. The chain is built from TRBV12-3 or TRBV12-4 and TRBJ2-7; 7 bases map to TRBD1. The sequenced sample was peripheral blood, obtained on day 0 of AZD1222 vaccination. The CDR3, as DNA: TGTGCCAGCAGTTTGGGGGACAGATACGAGCAGTACTTC. This encodes CASSLGDRYEQYF.